The 11 T cell receptor beta chains reported below all come from one sample, sequenced in a study of T cells in Graves' hyperthyroidism and ophthalmopathy. From RNA transcripts, TCR beta CDR3 regions were amplified. During a first-round RT-PCR of the TCR CDR3, the HTBI primer set was used. In TCRdb, the multiplex PCR reads were re-called with MiXCR into one record per CDR3 protein. The table has some 690,000 distinct CDR3 sequences, about 18% seen once; the top ten hold 15% to 17%. Sequences were obtained from blood. These receptor sequences come from a man between 45 and 60 years old with Graves' hyperthyroidism.

In regard to this clonotype: With a much larger clone just one base away, this may be a read error. The missing conserved phenylalanine or tryptophan at the end of this CDR3 makes a read error likely. In DNA form, the CDR3 reads TGCAGCGTTGATGTAGGGACTTACTCCTACAATGAGCAGTTCTCC. Protein sequence: CSVDVGTYSYNEQFS. The gene calls are TRBV29-1 and TRBJ2-1; a weak D match, TRBD2 (6 bases). The CDR3 totals 15 residues. Per the germline V gene, CDR1 is SQVTM and CDR2 is ANQGSEA. V was shortened by 3 bases and J by 0 bases, with 12 bases between the two germline ends.

The V and J genes are TRBV19 and TRBJ1-5; D gene unclear. The germline V gene encodes CDR1 LNHDA and CDR2 SQIVND (reference sequence). Trimming shortened V by 5 bases and J by 0 bases, and 11 bases separated the two germline ends. CDR3 length equals 15 residues. The chain's CDR3 is CASSPSVYSNQPQHF. CDR3 nucleotides: TGTGCCAGTAGTCCCAGCGTTTATAGCAATCAGCCCCAGCATTTT.

This clonotype was detected ten times or more. The CDR3 reads CASSSGRSSYEQYF. The CDR3 nucleotides are TGTGCCAGCAGCTCAGGAAGGAGCTCCTACGAGCAGTACTTC. V usage is TRBV12-3 or TRBV12-4 and J usage is TRBJ2-7; no definite D call. The CDR3 is made up of 14 amino acids. V lost 6 bases to trimming and J lost 0 bases, with 12 bases between them.

The sample holds many counts of this clonotype. The chain links TRBV18 to TRBJ1-1; D might be TRBD1 (6 bases). Trimming stripped 2 bases from V and 4 bases from J, with 14 bases between. CDR3 size: 15 residues. The V gene's germline CDR1 is KGHSH and CDR2 LQKENI. The CDR3 DNA follows: TGTGCCAGCTCACCATTACGGGGGGCTGGCACTGAAGCTTTCTTT. Its translation is CASSPLRGAGTEAFF.

The chain employs TRBV6-1 and TRBJ2-1, with 8 positions matching TRBD2. The CDR3 spans 15 residues. The germline gives CDR1 MNHNS, CDR2 SASEGT. The J segment lost 10 bases and the V segment lost 2 bases, leaving 10 bases of the junction unmatched. The CDR3 region has the DNA TGTGCCAGCAGTGAATCAGCGGGAGAAGGTTACGAGCAGTTCTTC. Its protein product is CASSESAGEGYEQFF.

This clonotype showed up many times. The rearrangement links TRBV29-1 to TRBJ2-1; 13 positions agree with TRBD2. CDR1 is SQVTM and CDR2 is ANQGSEA in the germline V gene. The CDR3 sequence is 15 residues long. V was clipped by 6 bases and J by 9 bases; unmatched bases: 11. CDR3 protein: CSVARTSGSGGEQFF. The CDR3 coding sequence is TGCAGCGTCGCCAGGACTAGCGGGAGTGGAGGTGAGCAGTTCTTC.

V usage is TRBV4-3 and J usage is TRBJ2-7; 7 bases line up with TRBD2. The CDR3 runs 16 residues. Trimming cost V 0 bases and J 5 bases; bases outside gene matches: 10. Germline V gives CDR1 LGHNA, CDR2 YSLEER. Here the CDR3 DNA reads TGCGCCAGCAGCCAAGATAGCGGGCCGTTTAGCGACGAGCAGTACTTC. Its translation: CASSQDSGPFSDEQYF.

This clonotype was recorded a few times. DNA of the CDR3: TGCGCCAGCAGCCAAGAAGGACAGGGCGGGGAGACCCAGTACTTC. Translating gives CASSQEGQGGETQYF. This chain uses TRBV4-3 with TRBJ2-5, with 8 bases aligning to TRBD1. CDR3 size: 15 residues. With 0 bases clipped from V and 5 bases from J, the junction kept 5 bases outside the gene matches. CDR1 LGHNA and CDR2 YSLEER come from the germline V gene.

J is TRBJ2-2 and V is TRBV19; D gene unclear. Germline V lookup: CDR1 LNHDA, CDR2 SQIVND (reference sequence). The germline V and J ends were trimmed by 6 bases and 2 bases, with 10 bases remaining between them. The CDR3 sequence is 14 residues long. CDR3 in DNA: TGTGCCAGTAGGTCGACTGAAAACACCGGGGAGCTGTTTTTT. Its translation is CASRSTENTGELFF.

This clonotype came up a few times. The rearrangement uses TRBV29-1 and TRBJ1-2, with a possible D match to TRBD1 (6 bases). In germline, CDR1 is SQVTM, CDR2 ANQGSEA. The CDR3 runs 12 residues. Trimming pared 7 bases from V and 4 bases from J, leaving 13 bases between. The CDR3 DNA follows: TGCAGCGGGGAATTGGGGGCCTATGGCTACACCTTC. It encodes CSGELGAYGYTF.

With regard to this clonotype: This may be a read error, as it is one base from a much larger clone. This chain connects TRBV28 to TRBJ2-5; TRBD2 aligns across 7 bases. The CDR3 is made up of 16 amino acids. Per the germline V gene, CDR1 is MDHEN and CDR2 is SYDVKM. The CDR3 region is CANSLLGRGGKETQYF. CDR3 nucleotides: TGTGCCAACAGTCTCCTGGGGAGGGGAGGGAAAGAGACCCAGTACTTC.